The present entry profiles one T cell receptor (beta chain) with its context. The antigen remains unidentified. TCRdb reprocessed the reads with MiXCR, giving one entry per CDR3 protein. The data show 700,000 to 850,000 distinct CDR3 sequences, approximately 30% seen once. The data derive from a study of T cell repertoires in cytomegalovirus infection. The overall study: HLA-B-restricted CMV epitopes that are well studied were used alongside recently identified HLA-C-restricted ones.

The CDR3 contains 18 residues. The ends lost 6 bases at V and 0 bases at J; junction bases unmatched: 7. Germline CDR1 is SGHVT and CDR2 is SQSDAQ. This TCR was recovered from a human donor in good health (CMV status not recorded). Some clones in this sample may be carry-over from other donors' samples. V gene TRBV7-4 combines with J gene TRBJ2-3, with 15 bases fitting TRBD2. Source: cultured CD8+ T cells from PBMCs, taken from culture after CMV antigen stimulation. CDR3 amino acids: CASRGLAGGRSSTDTQYF. CDR3 nucleotides: TGTGCCAGCAGGGGACTAGCGGGGGGTCGTTCTAGCACAGATACGCAGTATTTT.